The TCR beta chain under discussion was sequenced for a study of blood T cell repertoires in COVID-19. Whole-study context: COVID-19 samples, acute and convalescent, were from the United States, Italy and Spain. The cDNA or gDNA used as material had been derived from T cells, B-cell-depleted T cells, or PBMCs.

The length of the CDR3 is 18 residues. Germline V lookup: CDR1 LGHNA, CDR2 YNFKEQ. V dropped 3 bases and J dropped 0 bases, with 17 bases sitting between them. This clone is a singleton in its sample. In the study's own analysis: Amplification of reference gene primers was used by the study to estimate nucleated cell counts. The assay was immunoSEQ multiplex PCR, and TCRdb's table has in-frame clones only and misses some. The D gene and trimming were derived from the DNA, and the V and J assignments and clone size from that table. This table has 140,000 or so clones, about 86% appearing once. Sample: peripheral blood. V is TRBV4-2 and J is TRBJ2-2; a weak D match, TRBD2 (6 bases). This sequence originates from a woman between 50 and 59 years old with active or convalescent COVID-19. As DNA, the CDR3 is TGTGCCAGCAGCCAGGATTCGGCGGGGTACGCGAACACCGGGGAGCTGTTTTTT. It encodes CASSQDSAGYANTGELFF.